The T cell receptor (beta chain) described here comes from a study of blood T cell repertoires in COVID-19. Overall study context: Collection of acute and convalescent COVID-19 samples took place in the United States, Italy and Spain. From T cells, B-cell-depleted T cells, or PBMCs came the material, which was cDNA or gDNA.

Per the original data handling: By means of reference gene primer amplification, nucleated cell counts were estimated. Sequencing used immunoSEQ multiplex PCR; TCRdb keeps in-frame clones, though not all of them. That table supplies the V and J calls and clone size; D and trimming were determined from the DNA. This sample yields about 67,000 clones, of which just under 80% are seen a single time; about 6% belongs to the top ten. This CDR3 is built from 18 residues. The TCR sequence derives from a woman aged 55 to 70 with acute or convalescent COVID-19. Sequenced input: peripheral blood. V is TRBV12-1 and J is TRBJ1-5; TRBD1, the table's D call, was not compared with the DNA. TRBV12-1 is a documented pseudogene. The CDR3 DNA follows: TGTGCCAGCAGCCCGCCCCGGGACAGAAAAATCCCTAATCAGCCCCAGCATTTT. This translates into CASSPPRDRKIPNQPQHF.